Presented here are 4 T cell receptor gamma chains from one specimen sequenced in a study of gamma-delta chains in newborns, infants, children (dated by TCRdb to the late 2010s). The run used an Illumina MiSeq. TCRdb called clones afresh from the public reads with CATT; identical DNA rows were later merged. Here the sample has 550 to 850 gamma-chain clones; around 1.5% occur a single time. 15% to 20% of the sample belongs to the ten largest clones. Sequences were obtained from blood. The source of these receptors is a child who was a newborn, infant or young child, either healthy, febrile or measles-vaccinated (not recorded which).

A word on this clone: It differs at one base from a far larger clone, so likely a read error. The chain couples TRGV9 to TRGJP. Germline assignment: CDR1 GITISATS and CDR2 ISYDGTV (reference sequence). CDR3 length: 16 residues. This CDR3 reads CALWEVQELGEKIKVF. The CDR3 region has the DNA TGTGCCTTGTGGGAGGTGCAAGAGTTGGGCGAAAAAATCAAGGTATTT.

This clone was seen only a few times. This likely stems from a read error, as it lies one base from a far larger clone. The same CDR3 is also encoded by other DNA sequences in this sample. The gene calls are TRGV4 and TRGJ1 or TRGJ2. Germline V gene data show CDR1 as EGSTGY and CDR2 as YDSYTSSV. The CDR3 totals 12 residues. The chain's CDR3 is CATWDGYYKKLF. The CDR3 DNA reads TGTGCAACCTGGGATGGTTATTATAAGAAACTCTTT.

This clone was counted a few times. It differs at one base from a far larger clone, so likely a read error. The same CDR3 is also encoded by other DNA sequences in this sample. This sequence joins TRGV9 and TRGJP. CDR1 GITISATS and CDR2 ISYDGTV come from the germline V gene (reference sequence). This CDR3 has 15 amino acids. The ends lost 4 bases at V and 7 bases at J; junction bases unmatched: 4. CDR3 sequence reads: CALWDGELGKKIKVF. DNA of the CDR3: TGTGCCTTGTGGGATGGGGAGTTGGGCAAAAAAATCAAGGTATTT.

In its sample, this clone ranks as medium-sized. The CDR3 spells CATWDRPTVLYSSDWIKTF. CDR3 bases: TGTGCCACCTGGGATAGGCCGACGGTCTTATATAGTAGTGATTGGATCAAGACGTTT. The chain joins TRGV4 to TRGJP2. V lost 3 bases to trimming and J lost 0 bases; unmatched junction nucleotides: 16. Looked up from germline, CDR1 is EGSTGY and CDR2 is YDSYTSSV. The CDR3 is made up of 19 amino acids.